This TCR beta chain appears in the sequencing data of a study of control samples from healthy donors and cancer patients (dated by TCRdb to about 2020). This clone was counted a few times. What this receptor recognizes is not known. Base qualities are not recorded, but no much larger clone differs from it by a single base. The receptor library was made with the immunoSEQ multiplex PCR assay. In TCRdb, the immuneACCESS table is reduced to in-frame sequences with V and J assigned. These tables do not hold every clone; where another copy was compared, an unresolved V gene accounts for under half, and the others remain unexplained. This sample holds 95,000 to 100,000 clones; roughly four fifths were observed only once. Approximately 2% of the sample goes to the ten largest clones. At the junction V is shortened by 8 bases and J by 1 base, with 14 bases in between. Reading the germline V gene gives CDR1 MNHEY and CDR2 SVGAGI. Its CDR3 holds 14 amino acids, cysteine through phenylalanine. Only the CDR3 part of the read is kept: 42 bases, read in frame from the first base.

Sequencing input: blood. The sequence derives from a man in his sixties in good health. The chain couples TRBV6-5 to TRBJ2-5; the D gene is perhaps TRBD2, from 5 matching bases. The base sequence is TGTGCCAGCGTTCTGGAGAGGGCCCAAGAGACCCAGTACTTC. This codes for CASVLERAQETQYF.